The subject of this entry is one TCR beta chain. A junction boundary mismatches the germline segment, possibly from a read error. TCRdb recomputed calls from the 5' RACE reads with MiXCR, one row per CDR3 protein. Here the sample spans some 690,000 distinct CDR3 sequences, 21% being singletons. The sample comes from a study of identical twins. This CDR3 contains 16 residues. CDR1 is DFQATT, CDR2 SNEGSKA, per germline (reference sequence). A further study also used this sample, focusing on T cells expressing NK-cell markers.

The origin of this receptor is a woman aged 18-29 years in good health. The chain has TRBV20-1 and TRBJ2-1; D remains ambiguous. The specimen was PBMCs. The CDR3 spells CSPRDSGRYSYNEQFF. In DNA form, the CDR3 reads TGCAGTCCTAGAGATTCCGGGCGGTACTCCTACAATGAGCAGTTCTTC.